A single sample gave rise to the 28 T cell receptor beta chains below, sequenced in a study of blood T cell repertoires in COVID-19. The table came from immunoSEQ multiplex PCR; TCRdb's copy has only in-frame clones and leaves some out. Among roughly 480,000 clones listed, nearly 90% were seen once. What was sequenced was peripheral blood. These receptors were taken from a man younger than 30 with COVID-19, enrolled during active disease.

The chain combines TRBV3-1 (or the pseudogene TRBV3-2) with TRBJ2-1; the match to TRBD1 covers 7 bases. J was trimmed by 0 bases and V by 0 bases; bases with no gene match: 8. The CDR3 spans 18 residues. Looked up from germline, CDR1 is LGHDT and CDR2 is YNNKEL (reference sequence). The CDR3 region is CASSQDRDSVSSYNEQFF. CDR3 nucleotide sequence: TGTGCCAGCAGCCAAGATAGGGACAGCGTAAGCTCCTACAATGAGCAGTTCTTC.

The gene calls are TRBV6-5 and TRBJ2-3; D remains ambiguous. Between the trimmed V and J ends, which lost 8 bases and 1 base, there was a span of 10 bases. Germline assignment: CDR1 MNHEY and CDR2 SVGAGI. The CDR3 has 13 residues. The CDR3 region is CASLPRGTDTQYF. The CDR3, as DNA: TGTGCCAGCCTACCCCGGGGCACAGATACGCAGTATTTT.

V is TRBV5-8 and J is TRBJ1-1; D possibly corresponds to TRBD1 (5 bases). The germline gives CDR1 SGHTS, CDR2 YDEGEE. V was trimmed by 4 bases and J by 7 bases, leaving 14 bases between them. The CDR3 contains 13 residues. CDR3: CASSTTQGLEAFF. CDR3 DNA sequence: TGTGCCAGCAGCACCACCCAGGGTCTTGAAGCTTTCTTT.

The rearrangement links TRBV5-1 to TRBJ1-2, with no clear D. Germline-derived CDR1 and CDR2 are SGHRS and YFSETQ. The CDR3 spans 13 residues. Trimming stripped 0 bases from V and 8 bases from J, with 11 bases between. Here the CDR3 DNA reads TGCGCCAGCAGCTTGGGTCTGTCGTCGGGCTACACCTTC. This gives the protein CASSLGLSSGYTF.

In this sample, this clone turned up once. This sequence joins TRBV2 and TRBJ2-1; no clear D. Germline CDR1 is SNHLY and CDR2 is FYNNEI. Trimming removed 3 bases at V and 7 bases at J, with 7 bases between. CDR3 size: 12 residues. The CDR3 DNA follows: TGTGCCAGCAGTGACATGGCTAATGAGCAGTTCTTC. This codes for CASSDMANEQFF.

The chain has TRBV6-5 and TRBJ1-6; tentatively, D is TRBD1 (6 bases). Trimming removed 5 bases from V and 8 bases from J, with 13 bases in between. The length of the CDR3 is 14 residues. Germline loops: CDR1 MNHEY, CDR2 SVGAGI. CDR3 sequence: CASSLQGLDSPLHF. The CDR3 bases are TGTGCCAGCAGTCTCCAGGGGCTTGATTCACCCCTCCACTTT.

The chain uses TRBV5-5 and TRBJ1-2; 7 bases are shared with TRBD1. With 2 bases clipped from V and 6 bases from J, the junction kept 4 bases outside the gene matches. Per germline, CDR1 SGHKS and CDR2 YYEKEE (reference sequence). This CDR3 is 13 amino acids long. The CDR3 region is CASSFTGADGYTF. The CDR3 coding sequence is TGTGCCAGCAGCTTTACAGGGGCCGATGGCTACACCTTC.

The V and J genes are TRBV5-1 and TRBJ1-1; a possible D gene is TRBD1 (5 bases). Trimming shortened V by 0 bases and J by 4 bases, and 13 bases separated the two germline ends. In germline, CDR1 is SGHRS, CDR2 YFSETQ. There are 15 residues in the CDR3. CDR3 sequence: CASSLAWGATTEAFF. Written as DNA, the CDR3 is TGCGCCAGCAGCTTGGCATGGGGCGCGACCACTGAAGCTTTCTTT.

The chain recombines TRBV18 with TRBJ1-2; no firm D call. V was trimmed by 2 bases and J by 8 bases, leaving 12 bases between them. The CDR3 is made up of 13 amino acids. The germline V gene has CDR1 KGHSH and CDR2 LQKENI. This chain's CDR3 is CASSPTGNEGYTF. The CDR3 coding sequence is TGTGCCAGCTCACCAACCGGGAATGAGGGCTACACCTTC.

The chain combines TRBV5-8 with TRBJ2-1; D may be TRBD2 (6 bases). In germline, CDR1 is SGHTS, CDR2 YDEGEE. The CDR3 has 15 residues. V lost 5 bases and J lost 3, with 15 bases in between. This CDR3 is CASSFRDSSYNEQFF. CDR3 nucleotide sequence: TGTGCCAGCAGTTTCCGGGACTCCAGCTACAATGAGCAGTTCTTC.

This chain links TRBV9 with TRBJ2-1; 9 bases match TRBD2. Germline loops: CDR1 SGDLS, CDR2 YYNGEE. Unmatched junction bases numbered 10, after V lost 0 bases and J lost 9 bases. This CDR3 is built from 16 residues. CDR3 sequence reads: CASSVAGTSFPTEQFF. In nucleotides, the CDR3 is TGTGCCAGCAGCGTAGCGGGGACTAGCTTTCCAACTGAGCAGTTCTTC.

J is TRBJ2-1 and V is TRBV11-2; 8 bases line up with TRBD2. The CDR3 covers 16 residues. The V gene's germline CDR1 is SGHAT and CDR2 FQNNGV. The trim removed 1 base at V and 5 bases at J, leaving 7 bases unmatched. CDR3: CASSLVGLAGHNEQFF. The CDR3 DNA reads TGTGCCAGCAGCTTAGTTGGATTAGCGGGGCACAATGAGCAGTTCTTC. Using reference TRBV11-2 and TRBJ2-1 for the parts outside the CDR3, the full variable domain is EAGVAQSPRYKIIEKRQSVAFWCNPISGHATLYWYQQILGQGPKLLIQFQNNGVVDDSQLPKDRFSAERLKGVDSTLKIQPAKLEDSAVYLCASSLVGLAGHNEQFFGPGTRLTVL.

The chain carries TRBV6-5 and TRBJ1-2; D ambiguous. CDR3 size: 16 residues. CDR1 is MNHEY and CDR2 is SVGAGI in the germline V gene. V shed 2 bases and J shed 6 bases, with 19 bases lying between them. The CDR3 DNA sequence: TGTGCCAGCAGTTACGGCGGCAGTTTCCCAGTCCATGGCTACACCTTC. Amino acids: CASSYGGSFPVHGYTF.

This clone appeared a single time. The chain is built from TRBV6-5 and TRBJ2-5, with 11 bases matching TRBD2. Germline trimming cut 2 bases from V and 2 bases from J; bases unmatched to any gene: 4. The CDR3 is made up of 16 amino acids. The germline V gene has CDR1 MNHEY and CDR2 SVGAGI. The CDR3 coding sequence is TGTGCCAGCAGTTACCTTAGCGGGGGGGCGCAAGAGACCCAGTACTTC. Translated, it gives CASSYLSGGAQETQYF.

This CDR3 is CASSPTRANEQFF. CDR3 DNA: TGTGCCAGCTCACCAACCCGAGCCAATGAGCAGTTCTTC. The genes are TRBV18 and TRBJ2-1; D is uncertain. Germline assignment: CDR1 KGHSH and CDR2 LQKENI. With 2 bases removed from V and 6 bases from J, the gap between germline ends came to 8 bases. The CDR3 has 13 amino acids.

The chain couples TRBV13 to TRBJ2-1, with 11 bases aligning to TRBD2. CDR3 length equals 15 residues. With 6 bases clipped from V and 8 bases from J, the junction kept 9 bases outside the gene matches. Germline V gives CDR1 PRHDT, CDR2 FYEKMQ (reference sequence). This CDR3 reads CASSDTSGSRDEQFF. CDR3 sequence (DNA): TGTGCCAGCAGTGACACTAGCGGGAGTAGGGATGAGCAGTTCTTC.

The V gene is TRBV18, the J gene TRBJ2-1, with D possibly being TRBD2 (5 bases). Germline CDR1 is KGHSH and CDR2 is LQKENI. The CDR3 spans 15 residues. Trimming shortened V by 0 bases and J by 5 bases, and 11 bases separated the two germline ends. As DNA, the CDR3 is TGTGCCAGCTCACCACCGGTCGGGAATAACAATGAGCAGTTCTTC. This encodes CASSPPVGNNNEQFF. The variable domain in full, completed from reference TRBV18 and TRBJ2-1, reads NAGVMQNPRHLVRRRGQEARLRCSPMKGHSHVYWYRQLPEEGLKFMVYLQKENIIDESGMPKERFSAEFPKEGPSILRIQQVVRGDSAAYFCASSPPVGNNNEQFFGPGTRLTVL.

V usage is TRBV14 and J usage is TRBJ2-1, with TRBD2 matching 10 bases. CDR3 length: 15 amino acids. Germline V gene data show CDR1 as SGHDN and CDR2 as FVKESK. With 6 bases clipped from V and 5 bases from J, the junction kept 7 bases outside the gene matches. The CDR3 loop reads CASRVAGGPNNEQFF. CDR3 sequence (DNA): TGTGCCAGCAGGGTAGCGGGAGGACCGAACAATGAGCAGTTCTTC.

V is TRBV27 and J is TRBJ2-3; 7 positions match TRBD1. Germline V gene data show CDR1 as MNHEY and CDR2 as SMNVEV (reference sequence). The CDR3 has 16 residues. V dropped 3 bases and J dropped 4; count of bases not matched to a gene: 10. The CDR3 nucleotides read TGTGCCAGCAGTTTGAGACAGGGTAGCTGGCCAGATACGCAGTATTTT. It codes for CASSLRQGSWPDTQYF.

The chain employs TRBV9 and TRBJ2-3; 7 nucleotides align to TRBD2. CDR3 length: 18 residues. With 0 bases clipped from V and 4 bases from J, the junction kept 14 bases outside the gene matches. The germline CDR1 and CDR2 sequences are SGDLS and YYNGEE. The CDR3 here is CASSVVTLRTRGADTQYF. CDR3 bases: TGTGCCAGCAGCGTAGTCACGTTGAGGACTAGGGGAGCAGATACGCAGTATTTT.

The genes are TRBV4-1 and TRBJ1-2; D not resolved. V lost 0 bases and J lost 0, with 14 bases in between. CDR1 and CDR2 (germline): MGHRA, YSYEKL. The CDR3 contains 17 residues. This CDR3 is CASSQDFGSHANYGYTF. The CDR3 coding sequence is TGCGCCAGCAGCCAAGATTTCGGGTCACATGCTAACTATGGCTACACCTTC.

Worth noting for this clone: Other DNA sequences of this sample code for an identical CDR3. The chain links TRBV3-1 (or the pseudogene TRBV3-2) to TRBJ2-5; D gene unclear. CDR3 length: 11 residues. Per the germline V gene, CDR1 is LGHDT and CDR2 is YNNKEL (reference sequence). The V and J ends lost 2 bases and 4 bases respectively, with 2 bases between them. The CDR3 sequence is CASSQLETQYF. Written as DNA, the CDR3 is TGTGCCAGCAGCCAACTAGAGACCCAGTACTTC.

This sequence joins TRBV6-5 and TRBJ2-5; the D gene is possibly TRBD2 (6 bases). V lost 6 bases and J 5 bases, leaving 19 bases between the germline ends. The CDR3 covers 15 residues. Germline V lookup: CDR1 MNHEY, CDR2 SVGAGI. CDR3 sequence: CASSPGVRSGETQYF. CDR3 bases: TGTGCCAGCAGCCCAGGAGTGCGGAGCGGGGAGACCCAGTACTTC.

This clone was counted only a few times. The chain couples TRBV4-1 to TRBJ1-1; 8 positions match TRBD1. V lost 4 bases to trimming and J lost 6 bases; unmatched junction nucleotides: 10. Germline loops: CDR1 MGHRA, CDR2 YSYEKL. This CDR3 has 15 residues. The CDR3 DNA reads as TGCGCCAGCAGCCGAACAGGGGGAGTTCGCGCTGAAGCTTTCTTT. Translating it yields CASSRTGGVRAEAFF.

The chain couples TRBV7-9 to TRBJ2-1, with TRBD1 identical over 9 bases. In germline, CDR1 is SEHNR, CDR2 FQNEAQ (reference sequence). Trimming removed 2 bases from V and 4 bases from J; junction bases left unmatched: 6. CDR3 length equals 16 residues. This chain's CDR3 is CASSLLGTGNYNEQFF. In nucleotides, the CDR3 is TGTGCCAGCAGCTTACTTGGGACAGGGAATTACAATGAGCAGTTCTTC.

This clone occurred once. The chain couples TRBV15 to TRBJ2-3; TRBD2 matches 10 bases. The ends lost 5 bases at V and 3 bases at J; junction bases unmatched: 5. The CDR3 consists of 15 residues. Germline V CDR1 and CDR2: LNHNV, YYDKDF (reference sequence). The CDR3 DNA reads TGTGCCACCAGCCCAAGCGGGGGGGCTACAGATACGCAGTATTTT. Its protein product is CATSPSGGATDTQYF.

This chain connects TRBV5-6 to TRBJ2-5; the match to TRBD2 covers 7 bases. The V gene's germline CDR1 is SGHDT and CDR2 YYEEEE. There are 14 residues in the CDR3. With 2 bases clipped from V and 2 bases from J, the junction kept 3 bases outside the gene matches. The CDR3: CASSFPAGQETQYF. The CDR3 DNA follows: TGTGCCAGCAGCTTCCCAGCGGGGCAAGAGACCCAGTACTTC.

The V and J genes are TRBV15 and TRBJ2-5; tentatively, D is TRBD2 (6 bases). V gave up 5 bases and J gave up 5 bases, with 18 bases separating them. The CDR3 sequence is 15 residues long. Germline V gene sequence: CDR1 LNHNV, CDR2 YYDKDF (reference sequence). In DNA form, the CDR3 reads TGTGCCACCAGCCTAGAAGCGGGTGCGGGGGAGACCCAGTACTTC. Translating it yields CATSLEAGAGETQYF. Variable domain in full (rest from reference TRBV15 and TRBJ2-5): DAMVIQNPRYQVTQFGKPVTLSCSQTLNHNVMYWYQQKSSQAPKLLFHYYDKDFNNEADTPDNFQSRRPNTSFCFLDIRSPGLGDTAMYLCATSLEAGAGETQYFGPGTRLLVL.